Described below is a single T cell receptor (beta chain) sequence and its context. Its antigen is undetermined. The data were taken from a study of CD8 T cells in Susac syndrome. It was with random hexamers that about 0.45 to 1 ug RNA was reverse transcribed. Each CDR3 protein gets one entry after TCRdb re-called the immunoSEQ multiplex PCR reads with MiXCR. This sample has approximately 200,000 distinct CDR3 sequences, with approximately 95% found just once. J gave up 6 bases and V 5 bases, and 9 bases lay outside the gene matches. CDR1 and CDR2 from the germline V gene are MDHEN and SYDVKM. The CDR3 is 14 residues long. General study results and limits: The authors acknowledged that their TCR sequencing and HLA analysis involved a relatively small number of individuals.

The chain recombines TRBV28 with TRBJ1-1; TRBD1 aligns across 7 bases. The receptor's source is a human donor with multiple sclerosis. Material for sequencing was CD4+ T cells from PBMCs. The CDR3 nucleotides are TGTGCCAGCAGTCCGGGGGACAGTAGAGCTGAAGCTTTCTTT. This codes for CASSPGDSRAEAFF.